The 17 T cell receptor beta chains in this list originate from one sample, sequenced in a study of breast tumors, draining lymph nodes, adjacent tissues. Breast cancer patients provided tissue from their axillary draining lymph nodes. TCRdb used MiXCR to reprocess the multiplex PCR reads, holding one entry per CDR3 protein. The table lists 150,000 to 200,000 distinct CDR3 sequences, approximately 30% of them singletons. The sample comprised axillary lymph node tissue. The receptors were sampled from a female donor with breast cancer. Some clones in this sample may be carry-over from other donors' samples.

Concerning this clonotype itself: Just one base apart from a much larger clone, this may be a read error. This chain links TRBV3-1 with TRBJ1-4; no firm D call. The J call may be faulty, since TRBJ2-2 better matches the DNA end. CDR3 length: 14 amino acids. Germline CDR1 LGHDT, CDR2 YNNKEL (reference sequence). Here the CDR3 DNA reads TGTGCCAGCAGCCAAGATCTTAGATACCGGGAGCTGTTTTTT. Translating it yields CASSQDLRYRELFF.

About this clonotype itself: This is likely a read error, given that the CDR3 carries no conserved phenylalanine or tryptophan at its end. This rearrangement joins TRBV19 to TRBJ2-5; 7 positions agree with TRBD2. Germline V gene data show CDR1 as LNHDA and CDR2 as SQIVND (reference sequence). This CDR3 comprises 16 residues. The junction had 12 bases not matched to a gene; V was cut back by 4 bases and J by 4 bases. This CDR3 reads CASSTGTGWGGETQYS. Here the CDR3 DNA reads TGTGCCAGTAGTACCGGGACGGGGTGGGGGGGAGAGACCCAGTACTCC.

This clonotype was observed many times. The CDR3: CASIEGVGWAGELFF. The CDR3 bases are TGTGCCAGCATCGAAGGGGTGGGATGGGCCGGGGAGCTGTTTTTT. The gene calls are TRBV12-3 or TRBV12-4 and TRBJ2-2; D might be TRBD1 (5 bases). V was clipped by 7 bases and J by 6 bases, with 18 bases between them. The CDR3 has 15 amino acids.

This clonotype occurred many times. V and J are TRBV7-8 and TRBJ1-5; TRBD1 matches 9 bases. CDR1 and CDR2 from the germline V gene are SGHVS and FQNEAQ. The CDR3 contains 15 residues. Unmatched junction bases numbered 4, after V lost 2 bases and J lost 5 bases. As DNA, the CDR3 is TGTGCCAGCAGCTTACGTGGGACAGGGCATCAGCCCCAGCATTTT. Translation gives CASSLRGTGHQPQHF.

The table lists this clonotype with many counts. V is TRBV20-1 and J is TRBJ2-3, with 9 bases fitting TRBD2. Germline values: CDR1 DFQATT, CDR2 SNEGSKA (reference sequence). Unmatched junction bases numbered 8, after V lost 5 bases and J lost 2 bases. This CDR3 spans 15 amino acids. The CDR3 loop reads CSAHPSGTITDTQYF. CDR3 DNA sequence: TGCAGTGCTCACCCTAGCGGGACGATCACAGATACGCAGTATTTT.

This clonotype was seen many times. The J gene is TRBJ2-7, the V gene TRBV7-9; the match to TRBD1 covers 7 bases. V was clipped by 5 bases and J by 3 bases; unmatched bases: 16. Germline V gene lookup returns CDR1 SEHNR and CDR2 FQNEAQ (reference sequence). The length of the CDR3 is 17 residues. CDR3 in amino acids: CASSPQGERLGFYEQYF. CDR3 in DNA: TGTGCCAGCAGCCCTCAGGGGGAGCGGCTGGGGTTCTACGAGCAGTACTTC.

This clonotype was detected ten times or more. The chain is built from TRBV5-8 and TRBJ2-1; no reliable D call. Germline-derived CDR1 and CDR2 are SGHTS and YDEGEE. The CDR3 is made up of 13 amino acids. Deletions cut 7 bases from V and 4 bases from J, with 12 bases between. CDR3 sequence reads: CASGSVGYNEQFF. The CDR3 DNA is TGTGCCAGCGGCTCAGTAGGGTACAATGAGCAGTTCTTC.

The sample holds many counts of this clonotype. The rearrangement joins TRBV9 to TRBJ2-5; no definite D call. Germline assignment: CDR1 SGDLS and CDR2 YYNGEE. The CDR3 length is 15 residues. Trimming shortened V by 1 base and J by 1 base, and 11 bases separated the two germline ends. This CDR3 reads CASSVSANSQETQYF. CDR3 DNA sequence: TGTGCCAGCAGCGTATCTGCAAACTCCCAAGAGACCCAGTACTTC.

A remark on this clonotype: Compared with germline, one end of the junction differs, possibly owing to a read error. The chain carries TRBV20-1 and TRBJ2-2, with a tentative D call TRBD2 (5 bases). The CDR3 is 12 amino acids. Germline CDR1 reads DFQATT; CDR2 reads SNEGSKA (reference sequence). The CDR3 spells CSARETTGEPSF. The CDR3, as DNA: TGCAGTGCTAGAGAGACCACCGGGGAGCCGTCTTTT.

V is TRBV20-1 and J is TRBJ1-2; no definite D call. Deletions cut 4 bases from V and 8 bases from J, with 11 bases between. Per germline, CDR1 DFQATT and CDR2 SNEGSKA (reference sequence). The CDR3 spans 11 residues. The chain's CDR3 is CSAKSVGGYTF. The CDR3 DNA follows: TGCAGTGCTAAATCGGTCGGAGGCTACACCTTC.

In its sample, this clonotype was seen once. This chain connects TRBV10-1 to TRBJ1-1; D unclear. Germline V gene data show CDR1 as WNHNN and CDR2 as SYGVQD (reference sequence). The CDR3 runs 13 residues. The V gene lost 3 bases and the J gene lost 1 base, with 6 bases spanning the gap. In DNA, the CDR3 is TGCGCCAGCAGTGACAATAAGAACACTGAAGCTTTCTTT. It is translated as CASSDNKNTEAFF.

There are many counts of this clonotype. CDR3 in DNA: TGTGCCAGCAGCTTAGTTGGACTAGCGGCCACGCCAAAACGGACCCAGTACTTC. Protein: CASSLVGLAATPKRTQYF. The chain couples TRBV7-6 to TRBJ2-5; 10 bases line up with TRBD2. This CDR3 has 18 residues. V shed 1 base, J shed 7 bases, and the junction held 15 bases outside the gene matches. Germline CDR1 and CDR2: SGHVS and FNYEAQ. The whole variable domain, remainder taken from reference TRBV7-6 and TRBJ2-5, is GAGVSQSPRYKVTKRGQDVALRCDPISGHVSLYWYRQALGQGPEFLTYFNYEAQQDKSGLPNDRFSAERPEGSISTLTIQRTEQRDSAMYRCASSLVGLAATPKRTQYFGPGTRLLVL.

The V call is TRBV11-1, the J call TRBJ1-5; a possible D gene is TRBD1 (5 bases). The germline V and J ends were trimmed by 4 bases and 0 bases, with 19 bases remaining between them. The germline CDR1 and CDR2 sequences are SGHAT and FQDESV (reference sequence). This CDR3 contains 18 residues. The chain's CDR3 is CASSSGAYGGYSNQPQHF. CDR3 nucleotide sequence: TGTGCCAGCAGCTCCGGGGCCTATGGGGGGTATAGCAATCAGCCCCAGCATTTT.

In regard to this clonotype: Because the CDR3's place on the DNA is in doubt, the DNA is left out and the CDR3 is given as listed by TCRdb. The chain links TRBV5-1 to TRBJ2-2; the DNA was not compared with TRBD1, the D call given in the table. CDR1 and CDR2 from the germline V gene are SGHRS and YFSETQ. The CDR3 extends over 19 residues, inclusive of both ends. The CDR3 here is CASSFVFLCQQPHQGELFF.

This clonotype was counted many times. The chain has TRBV19 and TRBJ2-1; D call uncertain. The CDR3 extends over 14 amino acids. Looked up from germline, CDR1 is LNHDA and CDR2 is SQIVND (reference sequence). Trimming removed 5 bases at V and 4 bases at J, with 12 bases between. The CDR3 spells CASSSGISYNEQFF. The CDR3 nucleotides read TGTGCCAGTAGTTCAGGCATCTCATACAATGAGCAGTTCTTC. Full variable domain (remainder filled in from reference TRBV19 and TRBJ2-1): DGGITQSPKYLFRKEGQNVTLSCEQNLNHDAMYWYRQDPGQGLRLIYYSQIVNDFQKGDIAEGYSVSREKKESFPLTVTSAQKNPTAFYLCASSSGISYNEQFFGPGTRLTVL.

This clonotype was seen ten or more times. J is TRBJ2-6 and V is TRBV7-8; unclear D gene. The germline V gene encodes CDR1 SGHVS and CDR2 FQNEAQ. This CDR3 is 18 amino acids long. V shed 1 base and J shed 0 bases, with 13 bases lying between them. CDR3 amino acids: CASSLEVNYYSGANVLTF. CDR3 nucleotide sequence: TGTGCCAGCAGCTTAGAAGTGAACTACTACTCTGGGGCCAACGTCCTGACTTTC.

The chain joins TRBV19 to TRBJ2-6; 9 positions agree with TRBD1. The CDR3 is 18 residues long. V lost 4 bases to trimming and J lost 0 bases; unmatched junction nucleotides: 7. Germline values: CDR1 LNHDA, CDR2 SQIVND (reference sequence). As DNA, the CDR3 is TGTGCCAGTAGTAGGGTGGACAGGGGAAGCTCTGGGGCCAACGTCCTGACTTTC. Its translation: CASSRVDRGSSGANVLTF.